A selection of T cell receptor beta chains follows, all from one sample in a study of shared clonotypes between healthy human individuals. The protocol was immunoSEQ multiplex PCR, while the TCRdb copy is restricted to in-frame clones and leaves out a portion. The sample lists approximately 2.4 million clones; 90% to 97% were seen once. The sample comprised naive CD4+ T cells sorted from blood. All receptors derive from a man between 18 and 29 years old in good health. Each CDR3 is given without its conserved first and last residue. A D gene is named only where the DNA matches it firmly.

J gene,V gene,D gene,CDR3 protein
TRBJ2-2,TRBV10-1,-,ASRQGHTGELF
TRBJ1-1,TRBV6-5,-,ASSYYGGWGTEAF
TRBJ2-7,TRBV30,-,AWSVRGTYEQY
TRBJ1-2,TRBV18,TRBD1,ASSQGQGGFYGYT
TRBJ1-4,TRBV6-5,-,ASSRGGANEKLF
TRBJ1-2,TRBV5-6,-,ASSLFGVVSPNYGYT
TRBJ2-3,TRBV30,TRBD1,AWSRTGLITDTQY
TRBJ2-5,TRBV5-4,-,ASSLLGGTIFQETQY
TRBJ2-7,TRBV15,TRBD2,ATSRLDSGAGGFEQY
TRBJ1-2,TRBV7-9,TRBD1,ASSLPTGNGYT
TRBJ2-7,TRBV5-1,-,ASSLDGSWSFEQY
TRBJ1-3,TRBV5-4,-,ASSLGGARSSGNTIY
TRBJ2-5,TRBV2,TRBD2,ASSGTSGQETQY
TRBJ2-4,TRBV11-1,TRBD1,ASSLRQGIGIQY
TRBJ1-1,TRBV10-1,-,ASSESLGANTEAF
TRBJ2-3,TRBV18,TRBD2,ASSPLGGNRDTQY
TRBJ2-2,TRBV27,-,ASSLDFYSSGELF
TRBJ2-7,TRBV15,-,ATSRDAQGHEQY
TRBJ1-2,TRBV5-6,TRBD1,ASSGDRGRGYGYT
TRBJ2-7,TRBV5-1,-,ASSLDNGGEQY
TRBJ1-6,TRBV27,-,ASSLWASGSSPLH
TRBJ1-2,TRBV5-4,-,ASSSPGTDYGYT
TRBJ2-3,TRBV19,TRBD2,ASTSWGEGRTDTQY
TRBJ1-5,TRBV27,TRBD1,ASSLEGQGAQPQH
TRBJ1-1,TRBV30,TRBD1,AWKGATEAF
TRBJ2-1,TRBV7-9,TRBD2,ASSLEWTSGDEQF
TRBJ2-3,TRBV9,-,ASSVGGVGTDTQY
TRBJ1-2,TRBV5-1,TRBD1,ASSLSGQGYYGYT
TRBJ2-7,TRBV30,-,AWSLQGNHEQY
TRBJ1-1,TRBV6-5,-,ASSQAGLRNTEAF
TRBJ2-4,TRBV27,-,ASSPPLAKNIQY
TRBJ2-7,TRBV30,-,AWSVVPYEQY
TRBJ2-3,TRBV7-2,-,ASSYKSGQKGADTQY
TRBJ2-7,TRBV6-5,TRBD2,ASRLAGGAYEQY
TRBJ1-2,TRBV7-9,-,ASSLLAKDLRFYGYT
TRBJ1-1,TRBV6-1,-,ASRGVRNTEAF
TRBJ2-1,TRBV10-2,TRBD2,ASSTSGDNEQF
TRBJ2-7,TRBV2,-,ASSPQGLTYEQY
TRBJ1-3,TRBV18,TRBD1,ASSSGQGNTIY
TRBJ1-2,TRBV27,-,ASSLGQGYNYGYT
TRBJ1-1,TRBV29-1,-,SVRETENTEAF
TRBJ2-2,TRBV15,-,GDRFRDELF
TRBJ2-5,TRBV4-1,-,ASSSPGVKTQY
TRBJ1-3,TRBV7-9,-,ASSFRTELFLDSGNTIY
TRBJ2-5,TRBV18,-,ASSPPGRQQETQY
TRBJ2-1,TRBV6-5,TRBD1,ASSTPGGIINEQF
TRBJ2-1,TRBV18,-,ASSPLGGNEQF
TRBJ2-3,TRBV6-5,-,ASSNTDTQY
TRBJ2-3,TRBV9,-,ASSGPGPGVADTQY
TRBJ2-7,TRBV4-3,-,ASSQERGVSYEQY